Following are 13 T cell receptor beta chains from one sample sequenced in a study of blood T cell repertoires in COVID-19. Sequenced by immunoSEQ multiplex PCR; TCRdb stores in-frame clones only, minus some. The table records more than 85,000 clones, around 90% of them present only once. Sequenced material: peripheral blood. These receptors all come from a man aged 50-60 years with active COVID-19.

The CDR3 here is CASTQTGTGAAEQYF. For the CDR3, the DNA is TGTGCCAGTACCCAGACCGGGACAGGGGCGGCCGAGCAGTACTTC. This chain uses TRBV19 with TRBJ2-7; 10 positions agree with TRBD1. The CDR3 covers 15 residues. V shed 7 bases, J shed 6 bases, and the junction held 12 bases outside the gene matches. Per germline, CDR1 LNHDA and CDR2 SQIVND (reference sequence).

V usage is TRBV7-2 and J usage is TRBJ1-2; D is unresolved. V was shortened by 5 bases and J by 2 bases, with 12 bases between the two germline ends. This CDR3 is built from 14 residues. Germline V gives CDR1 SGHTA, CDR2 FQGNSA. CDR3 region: CASSPPGRNYGYTF. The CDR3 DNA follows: TGTGCCAGCAGCCCCCCCGGGAGGAACTATGGCTACACCTTC.

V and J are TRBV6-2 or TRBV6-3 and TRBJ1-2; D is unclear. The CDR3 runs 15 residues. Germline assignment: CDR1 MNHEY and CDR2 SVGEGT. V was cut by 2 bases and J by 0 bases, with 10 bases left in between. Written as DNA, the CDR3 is TGTGCCAGCAGTTACGGGCAGCTAACTAACTATGGCTACACCTTC. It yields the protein CASSYGQLTNYGYTF.

Here the CDR3 DNA reads TGTGCCAGCAGTGAGCAGGGGAGGGCCTATAATTCACCCCTCCACTTT. Translated: CASSEQGRAYNSPLHF. The rearrangement uses TRBV6-1 and TRBJ1-6, with D maybe TRBD1 (6 bases). CDR3 length equals 16 residues. CDR1 is MNHNS and CDR2 is SASEGT in the germline V gene. The germline V and J ends were trimmed by 3 bases and 2 bases, with 11 bases remaining between them.

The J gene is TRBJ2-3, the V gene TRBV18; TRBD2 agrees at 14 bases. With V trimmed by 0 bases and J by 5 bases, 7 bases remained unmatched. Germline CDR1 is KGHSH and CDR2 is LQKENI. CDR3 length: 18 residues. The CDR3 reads CASSPPGLAGAQGDTQYF. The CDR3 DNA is TGTGCCAGCTCACCACCGGGACTAGCGGGGGCCCAGGGAGATACGCAGTATTTT. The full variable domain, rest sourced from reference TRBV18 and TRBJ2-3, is NAGVMQNPRHLVRRRGQEARLRCSPMKGHSHVYWYRQLPEEGLKFMVYLQKENIIDESGMPKERFSAEFPKEGPSILRIQQVVRGDSAAYFCASSPPGLAGAQGDTQYFGPGTRLTVL.

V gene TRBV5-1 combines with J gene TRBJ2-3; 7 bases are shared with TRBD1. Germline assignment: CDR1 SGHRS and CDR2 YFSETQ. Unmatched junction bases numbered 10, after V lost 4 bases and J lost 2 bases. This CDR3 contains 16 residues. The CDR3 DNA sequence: TGCGCCAGCAGCAAAATAGGGGGCGGACCCACAGATACGCAGTATTTT. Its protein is CASSKIGGGPTDTQYF.

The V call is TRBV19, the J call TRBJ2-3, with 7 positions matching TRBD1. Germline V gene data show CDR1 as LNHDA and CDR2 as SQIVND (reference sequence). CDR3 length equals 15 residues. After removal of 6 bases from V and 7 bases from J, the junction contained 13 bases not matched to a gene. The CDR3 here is CASSEEGTVRNTQYF. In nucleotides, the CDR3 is TGTGCCAGTAGCGAGGAAGGGACAGTGCGCAATACGCAGTATTTT.

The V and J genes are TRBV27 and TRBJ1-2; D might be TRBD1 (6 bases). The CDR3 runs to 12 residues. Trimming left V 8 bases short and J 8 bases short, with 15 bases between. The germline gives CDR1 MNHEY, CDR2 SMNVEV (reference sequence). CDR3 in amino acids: CASGKGGLGYTF. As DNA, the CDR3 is TGTGCCAGCGGAAAAGGGGGTTTGGGCTACACCTTC.

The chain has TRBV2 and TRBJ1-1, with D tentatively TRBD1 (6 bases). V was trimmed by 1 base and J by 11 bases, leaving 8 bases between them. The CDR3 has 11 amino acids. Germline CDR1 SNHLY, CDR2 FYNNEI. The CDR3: CASSEEGVAFF. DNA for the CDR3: TGTGCCAGCAGTGAAGAGGGGGTTGCTTTCTTT.

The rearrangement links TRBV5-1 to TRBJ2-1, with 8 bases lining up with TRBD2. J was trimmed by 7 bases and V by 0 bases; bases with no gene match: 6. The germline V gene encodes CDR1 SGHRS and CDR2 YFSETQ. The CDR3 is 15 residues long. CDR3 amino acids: CASSLEALAVNEQFF. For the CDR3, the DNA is TGCGCCAGCAGCTTGGAGGCACTAGCGGTTAATGAGCAGTTCTTC.

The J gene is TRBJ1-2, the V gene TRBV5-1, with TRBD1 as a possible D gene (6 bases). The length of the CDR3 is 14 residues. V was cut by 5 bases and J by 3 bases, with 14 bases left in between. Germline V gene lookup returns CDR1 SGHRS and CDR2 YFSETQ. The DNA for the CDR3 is TGCGCCAGCAGAAACAGGGAGGGGGACTATGGCTACACCTTC. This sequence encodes CASRNREGDYGYTF. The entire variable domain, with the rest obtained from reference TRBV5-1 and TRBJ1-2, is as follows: KAGVTQTPRYLIKTRGQQVTLSCSPISGHRSVSWYQQTPGQGLQFLFEYFSETQRNKGNFPGRFSGRQFSNSRSEMNVSTLELGDSALYLCASRNREGDYGYTFGSGTRLTVV.

The CDR3 bases are TGTGCCAGCAGCCAAGACTGGACAGGGAATGAGCAGTTCTTC. Its translation: CASSQDWTGNEQFF. V usage is TRBV3-1 (or the pseudogene TRBV3-2) and J usage is TRBJ2-1; 8 bases are shared with TRBD1. Unmatched junction bases numbered 2, after V lost 0 bases and J lost 7 bases. The CDR3 consists of 14 residues. CDR1 and CDR2 (germline): LGHDT, YNNKEL (reference sequence).

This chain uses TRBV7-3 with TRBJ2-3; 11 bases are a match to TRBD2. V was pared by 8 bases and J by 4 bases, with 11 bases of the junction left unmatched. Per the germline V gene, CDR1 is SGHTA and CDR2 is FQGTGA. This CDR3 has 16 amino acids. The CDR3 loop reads CASSPGLAAGPDTQYF. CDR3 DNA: TGTGCCAGCTCCCCGGGACTAGCGGCTGGGCCAGATACGCAGTATTTT.